Below are 17 T cell receptor beta chains sequenced from a single sample in a study of T cell clonality in common variable immunodeficiency. Study-wide results and limits: Fewer deletions and N-nucleotide insertions were reportedly seen in common variable immunodeficiency TCR beta sequences.

No antigen has been assigned to these receptors. Data came from immunoSEQ multiplex PCR; TCRdb stores just in-frame clones and leaves some out. There are approximately 30,000 clones in the sample, none observed a single time. Sequencing was done on a sample of peripheral blood mononuclear cells. Receptors originate from a human donor with common variable immunodeficiency.

Of note for this clone: With the read ending 3 residues before the CDR3 end, the germline J gene is used to fill in that end. This rearrangement joins TRBV30 to TRBJ2-5; no clear D gene. The CDR3 totals 12 residues. The V end was cut by 3 bases, the J end by 5 bases, with 10 bases between. Germline assignment: CDR1 GTSNPN and CDR2 SVGIG (reference sequence). The CDR3 loop reads CAWSGAGETQYF. Partial CDR3 DNA: TGTGCCTGGAGCGGCGCCGGGGAGACC.

Concerning this clone itself: The read comes to an end 3 residues before the CDR3 does, leaving the germline J gene to fill in the end. The rearrangement uses TRBV7-6 and TRBJ2-1; D gene uncertain. The CDR3 loop spans 12 amino acids. In germline, CDR1 is SGHVS, CDR2 FNYEAQ. Trimming removed 3 bases from V and 6 bases from J, with 6 bases in between. Incomplete CDR3 DNA: TGTGCCAGCAGCTTCCCGGGCAATGAG. Encoded protein: CASSFPGNE. The CDR3 reads in full as CASSFPGNEQFF.

This clone appeared a few times. The CDR3 is cut off 3 residues early in the read; its end comes from the germline J gene. This chain connects TRBV7-3 to TRBJ1-5; tentative D call: TRBD1 (6 bases). With 4 bases removed from V and 5 bases from J, the gap between germline ends came to 18 bases. Germline V gene data show CDR1 as SGHTA and CDR2 as FQGTGA. The CDR3 is 16 residues long. The CDR3 protein is CASSSYLQGPDQPQHF. CDR3 DNA, as far as it was read: TGTGCCAGCAGCTCCTACCTACAGGGCCCGGATCAGCCC.

In its sample, this clone was seen many times. The CDR3 end is not reached by the read, which stops 3 residues before it; the germline J gene fills it in. The chain links TRBV6-1 to TRBJ1-4; weak D call: TRBD1 (6 bases). V lost 3 bases and J lost 1, with 9 bases in between. Germline loops: CDR1 MNHNS, CDR2 SASEGT. The CDR3 sequence is 15 residues long. CDR3 region: CASSDGGRTNEKLFF. Incomplete CDR3 DNA: TGTGCCAGCAGTGACGGGGGGCGAACTAATGAAAAA.

This clone was observed at least ten times. The CDR3: CAISEGTQETQYF. CDR3 bases read: TGTGCCATCAGTGAAGGGACTCAAGAGACC. The rearrangement uses TRBV10-3 and TRBJ2-5, with D perhaps matching TRBD2 (6 bases). The read halts 3 residues ahead of the CDR3 end, with the missing end drawn from the germline J gene. This CDR3 contains 13 residues. V lost 3 bases and J 2 bases, leaving 7 bases between the germline ends. Germline CDR1 ENHRY, CDR2 SYGVKD.

On this clone: The read terminates 3 residues ahead of where the CDR3 ends, so the germline J gene completes it. The chain is built from TRBV19 and TRBJ1-6; a weak D match, TRBD1 (5 bases). Germline values: CDR1 LNHDA, CDR2 SQIVND (reference sequence). The ends were cut back, 3 bases at V and 9 bases at J, with 21 bases in the middle. This CDR3 spans 17 amino acids. CDR3 residues: CASSISVVSAGGSPLHF. The DNA read from the CDR3 is TGTGCCAGTAGTATTTCGGTTGTGTCAGCGGGGGGTTCACCC.

This clone appeared many times. The read ends 3 residues before the CDR3 terminus; that terminus is restored from the germline J gene. The gene calls are TRBV7-2 and TRBJ1-2, with unresolved D. From germline, CDR1 is SGHTA and CDR2 FQGNSA. This CDR3 contains 15 residues. Deletions cut 1 base from V and 4 bases from J, with 13 bases between. Incomplete CDR3 DNA: TGTGCCAGCAGCTTAGTCCCGCGGAACGGCTATGGC. Its protein product is CASSLVPRNGYG. The full-length CDR3 reads as CASSLVPRNGYGYTF.

To note about this clone: The read falls 3 residues short of the CDR3 end, and the missing part is taken from the germline J gene. The rearrangement joins TRBV7-3 to TRBJ1-2; 8 nucleotides line up with TRBD1. The CDR3 totals 15 residues. Per germline, CDR1 SGHTA and CDR2 FQGTGA. V dropped 5 bases and J dropped 1; count of bases not matched to a gene: 6. CDR3 DNA (partial): TGTGCCAGCAGCCAGGGGGCAGGGGGTAACTATGGC. It specifies CASSQGAGGNYG. In full, the CDR3 is CASSQGAGGNYGYTF.

Only a few counts were recorded for this clone. The read ends 3 residues shy of where the CDR3 ends; the end is completed using the germline J gene. The chain carries TRBV19 and TRBJ2-2; D perhaps matches TRBD2 (5 bases). V was shortened by 6 bases and J by 5 bases, with 16 bases between the two germline ends. The germline gives CDR1 LNHDA, CDR2 SQIVND (reference sequence). This CDR3 is built from 15 residues. Incomplete CDR3 DNA: TGTGCCAGTAGCGGTAGGACTGGTGGGACCGGGGAG. Translation: CASSGRTGGTGE. The whole CDR3 sequence reads CASSGRTGGTGELFF. Based on the CDR3 plus reference TRBV19 and TRBJ2-2, the full variable domain is DGGITQSPKYLFRKEGQNVTLSCEQNLNHDAMYWYRQDPGQGLRLIYYSQIVNDFQKGDIAEGYSVSREKKESFPLTVTSAQKNPTAFYLCASSGRTGGTGELFFGEGSRLTVL.

This clone showed up many times. The sequenced fragment ends 3 residues before the CDR3 boundary, so the rest is inferred from the germline J gene. The genes are TRBV20-1 and TRBJ2-3; D ambiguous. Looked up from germline, CDR1 is DFQATT and CDR2 is SNEGSKA (reference sequence). The CDR3 consists of 12 residues. V gave up 3 bases and J gave up 1 base, with 5 bases separating them. The DNA read from the CDR3 is TGCAGTGCTAGGGCCCGCACAGATACG. Translating gives CSARARTDT. The full CDR3 sequence reads CSARARTDTQYF.

This clone was detected only a few times. The read ends 3 residues early relative to the CDR3; the germline J gene fills the gap. This sequence joins TRBV5-1 and TRBJ2-7, with TRBD2 matching 9 bases. The germline V gene encodes CDR1 SGHRS and CDR2 YFSETQ. Trimming removed 4 bases from V and 6 bases from J; junction bases left unmatched: 20. This CDR3 is 18 amino acids long. The covered CDR3 bases are TGCGCCAGCAGCCCTCAACCACTAGCGGGCGCCTCTGGTGCCGAG. Protein sequence: CASSPQPLAGASGAE. The whole CDR3 protein is CASSPQPLAGASGAEQYF.

Of note for this clone: The CDR3 goes on 3 residues after the read ends, and that part is filled in from the germline J gene. The chain links TRBV19 to TRBJ1-1; D not resolved. Germline V gene data show CDR1 as LNHDA and CDR2 as SQIVND (reference sequence). V shed 3 bases and J shed 0 bases, with 5 bases lying between them. This CDR3 has 13 residues. The CDR3 protein is CASSISVNTEAFF. The sequenced part of the CDR3 DNA is TGTGCCAGTAGTATTTCGGTGAACACTGAA.

Details on this clone: The missing CDR3 end, 3 residues past where the read stops, is filled in from the germline J gene. V gene TRBV2 combines with J gene TRBJ1-1, with a weak D call TRBD1 (6 bases). Trimming stripped 5 bases from V and 0 bases from J, with 10 bases between. The CDR3 spans 14 residues. Germline CDR1 reads SNHLY; CDR2 reads FYNNEI. CDR3 protein: CASSIQGLNTEAFF. The sequenced CDR3 bases are TGTGCCAGCAGTATACAGGGATTGAACACTGAA. Full variable domain (missing parts from reference TRBV2 and TRBJ1-1): EPEVTQTPSHQVTQMGQEVILRCVPISNHLYFYWYRQILGQKVEFLVSFYNNEISEKSEIFDDQFSVERPDGSNFTLKIRSTKLEDSAMYFCASSIQGLNTEAFFGQGTRLTVV.

Remarks on this clone: The CDR3 goes on 3 residues after the read ends, and that part is filled in from the germline J gene. The chain links TRBV18 to TRBJ1-4, with D tentatively TRBD1 (5 bases). Germline V gene sequence: CDR1 KGHSH, CDR2 LQKENI. The CDR3 covers 15 residues. Trimming stripped 4 bases from V and 8 bases from J, with 17 bases between. This CDR3 is CASSQGRDRREKLFF. Incomplete CDR3 DNA: TGTGCCAGCTCACAGGGCCGAGACAGACGCGAAAAA.

This clone was seen more than once but under ten times. The read gets to within 3 residues of the CDR3 end, and the germline J gene fills in the rest. The gene calls are TRBV11-2 and TRBJ2-7; tentatively, D is TRBD1 (5 bases). V lost 5 bases, J lost 3 bases, and 8 bases lay in between. In germline, CDR1 is SGHAT, CDR2 FQNNGV. This CDR3 comprises 12 residues. Partial CDR3 DNA: TGTGCCAGCAGCGTTCAGGGCTACGAG. Translation gives CASSVQGYE. The whole CDR3 reads CASSVQGYEQYF.

This clone was recorded many times. The CDR3 end is not reached by the read, which stops 3 residues before it; the germline J gene fills it in. The V call is TRBV19, the J call TRBJ1-5; D is undetermined. V dropped 6 bases and J dropped 0 bases, with 18 bases sitting between them. Per the germline V gene, CDR1 is LNHDA and CDR2 is SQIVND (reference sequence). This CDR3 contains 17 residues. CDR3 DNA, as far as it was read: TGTGCCAGTAGGCAGGATGGTTCAGGATATAGCAATCAGCCC. This codes for CASRQDGSGYSNQP. The entire CDR3 is CASRQDGSGYSNQPQHF.

To note about this clone: The DNA ends 3 residues before the CDR3 does, and the rest of the CDR3 is filled in from the germline J gene. The chain is built from TRBV7-6 and TRBJ2-5; perhaps TRBD2 as D (5 bases). Germline CDR1 is SGHVS and CDR2 is FNYEAQ. The CDR3 covers 14 residues. The V end lost 1 base, the J end lost 1 base, and 7 bases lay between the germline ends. The covered CDR3 bases are TGTGCCAGCAGCTTAGGGACTTTCCAAGAGACC. Translated: CASSLGTFQET. In full, the CDR3 reads CASSLGTFQETQYF.